This paragraph reports one T cell receptor beta chain. This clone's antigen is unknown. No qualities accompany the bases; no much larger clone lies one base away. This specimen belongs to a study of blood T cell repertoires in COVID-19 (dated by TCRdb to 2020 to 2022). Regarding the study in general: Samples covering the acute and convalescent phases of COVID-19 were provided by collaborators in the United States, Italy and Spain. The material from the prospective study consisted of cDNA or gDNA derived from T cells, B-cell-depleted T cells, or PBMCs. Deeply sampled blood TCRbeta repertoires from subjects exposed to, actively infected with, or recovered from COVID-19 were included in the dataset. The repertoires were made available in a free public database intended to serve as a resource for research on the immune response to SARS-CoV-2. Samples came from the ongoing ImmuneRACE study (first 160 participants) plus 1,254 subjects from 6 global collaborators. The sample metadata nearly always contained a de-identified subject ID, COVID-19 status, age in years and sex. Where available, HLA class I and class II types were obtained from metadata supplied by the sample provider rather than from assay-based typing.

Paper-wide results and their limitations: How much clinical and demographic metadata was included differed by source and by participant, and the metadata was provided uncurated.

Whole blood was collected in K2EDTA tubes by collaborating institutions according to the institutions' own protocols. For TCRbeta analysis, collaborators shipped samples as frozen whole blood, isolated PBMCs, or DNA extracted from either of those sample types. The immunoSEQ Assay, a bias-controlled multiplex PCR, was used to amplify TCRbeta CDR3 regions from genomic DNA. In the authors' own workflow: The number of nucleated cells in each sample was estimated from the amplification of reference gene primers within the assay. To quantify the absolute abundance of each unique TCRbeta CDR3 rearrangement, sequence reads were collapsed and filtered. For each sample, productive Simpson clonality was calculated as the square root of Simpson's diversity index over productive rearrangements. As stored in TCRdb, this immuneACCESS dataset retains in-frame rearrangements with V and J assigned. A fraction of the clones does not appear; measured against another copy, unresolved V genes explain less than half of the discrepancy, and the remainder lacks a known reason. That table is the source of V, J and clone size, and D and trimming were worked out from the DNA. The sample table records 30,000 to 35,000 clones; 90% of these occur just once. Approximately 11% of the sample is held by the ten biggest clonotypes.

The CDR3 has 13 amino acids, counting the end cysteine and phenylalanine. Only the CDR3 part of the read is kept: 39 bases, read in frame from the first base. The germline V gene (reference sequence) supplies CDR1 MNHEY and CDR2 SMNVEV. V gives up 6 bases and J gives up 5 bases, and the segment between their germline ends measures 13 bases. The chain is assembled from TRBV27 and TRBJ1-1; 5 matching bases give a weak D call of TRBD1. The origin of this receptor is a human donor in a cohort sampled during active COVID-19. The sample taken for sequencing was peripheral blood. The CDR3 amino acid sequence is: CASSPIGGTEAFF. The bases read TGTGCCAGCAGCCCGATTGGGGGGACTGAAGCTTTCTTT.